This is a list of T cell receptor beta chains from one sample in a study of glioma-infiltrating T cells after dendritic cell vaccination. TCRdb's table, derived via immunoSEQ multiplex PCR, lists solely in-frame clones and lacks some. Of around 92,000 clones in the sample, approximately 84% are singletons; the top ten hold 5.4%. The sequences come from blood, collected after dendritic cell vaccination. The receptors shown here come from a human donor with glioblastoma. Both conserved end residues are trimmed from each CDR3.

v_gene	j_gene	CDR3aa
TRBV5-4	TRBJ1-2	ASRRTGNYGYT
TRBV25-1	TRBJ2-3	ASSGDHLAGSDTQY
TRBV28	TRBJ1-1	ASSRQGVTEAF
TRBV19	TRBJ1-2	ASSPESGLGYT
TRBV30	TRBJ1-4	AWDRQGDPNEKLF
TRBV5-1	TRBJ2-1	ASSGGGLALSSYNEQF
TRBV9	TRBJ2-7	ASSGPGQGVNEQY
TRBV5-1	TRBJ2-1	ASSFAGGSDNEQF
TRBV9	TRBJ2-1	ASSPWDRNLNEQF
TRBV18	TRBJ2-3	ASSWGDTDTQY
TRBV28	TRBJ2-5	ASSFLEGRETQY
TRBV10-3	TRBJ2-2	ATHSGGAGELF
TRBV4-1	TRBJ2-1	ASSLRVPNEQF
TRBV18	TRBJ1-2	ASSPEGGTHYGYT
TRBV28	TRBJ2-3	ASSFGTSGYTDTQY
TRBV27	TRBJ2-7	ASSWYPGQGVYEQY
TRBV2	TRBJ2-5	ASSAGAGDQETQY
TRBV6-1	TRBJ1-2	ASSEEGTGWGYT
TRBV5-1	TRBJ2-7	ASSLWGTGLGSDEQY
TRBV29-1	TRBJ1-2	SVTGDGYT
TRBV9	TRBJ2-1	ASSVALSGTSYNEQF
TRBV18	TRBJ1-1	ASSLSVPGRAF
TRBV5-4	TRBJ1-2	ASSLDRRTHGYT
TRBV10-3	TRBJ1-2	AISERDRANYGYT
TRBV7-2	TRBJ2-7	ASSLASGRQVYEQY
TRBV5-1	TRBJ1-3	ASSPGGGASSGNTIY
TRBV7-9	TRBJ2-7	ASAGGVAYEQY